This T cell receptor beta chain was documented in a study of human T cells and chemical hapten exposure. Many counts were recorded for this clonotype. This sample's time point: patch test 1, 2 weeks after DPC sensitization. The treatment denotes: therapeutic diphenylcyclopropenone sensitization with weekly scalp DPC. Trimming pared 4 bases from V and 1 base from J, leaving 8 bases between. This CDR3 region has 13 residues. The V gene's germline CDR1 is GTSNPN and CDR2 SVGIG (reference sequence). TCRdb reprocessed the RACE reads via MiXCR and lists one record per CDR3 protein. The sample lists about 380,000 distinct CDR3 sequences, 4.8% occurring once.

This sequence originates from a woman between 50 and 59 years old with alopecia areata. Some clones in this sample may be carry-over from other donors' samples. The gene calls are TRBV30 and TRBJ2-1; D uncertain. The specimen was whole blood, collected in connection with sensitization to the hapten diphenylcyclopropenone (DPC). Here the CDR3 DNA reads TGTGCCTGGAATCCTGGATCCTACAATGAGCAGTTCTTC. It yields the protein CAWNPGSYNEQFF.